One and the same sample provided the 28 T cell receptor beta chains below, sequenced in a study of OX40 agonist ivuxolimab in advanced cancers. The library was produced with the immunoSEQ multiplex PCR assay. TCRdb took this table from immuneACCESS and kept in-frame rearrangements with V and J called. Such tables lack part of the clones; where checked against another copy, unresolved V genes explain under half of the gap, and the rest is unexplained. The sample table lists 66,000 or so clones, approximately 81% of them with a count of one. 3.5% to 4.5% of the sample belongs to the ten largest clones. The specimen comprised CD4+ or CD8+ T cells sorted from blood, sampled in a trial of the OX40 agonist ivuxolimab. These receptors came from an adult with an advanced solid tumor such as melanoma, head and neck, liver or kidney cancer.

The chain employs TRBV7-3 and TRBJ2-7; D gene unclear. The CDR3 is 15 residues long. Germline CDR1 is SGHTA and CDR2 is FQGTGA. Trimming took off 2 bases at V and 3 bases at J, with 14 bases between the two ends. In DNA, the CDR3 is TGTGCCAGCAGCTTACAGGCCACATCTCACTACGAGCAGTACTTC. This sequence encodes CASSLQATSHYEQYF.

The genes are TRBV5-4 and TRBJ2-5; TRBD2 might be the D (5 bases). Trimming left V 0 bases short and J 7 bases short, with 13 bases between. Germline lookup yields CDR1 SGHNT and CDR2 YYREEE (reference sequence). The CDR3 covers 14 residues. The CDR3 region is CASSLDSGIGTQYF. The DNA of the CDR3 is TGTGCCAGCAGCTTGGATTCGGGGATTGGGACCCAGTACTTC.

The chain employs TRBV5-4 and TRBJ1-3; 10 positions agree with TRBD1. The junction had 9 bases not matched to a gene; V was cut back by 5 bases and J by 4 bases. Germline loops: CDR1 SGHNT, CDR2 YYREEE (reference sequence). This CDR3 is 16 amino acids long. In nucleotides, the CDR3 is TGTGCCAGCAGTGGCGACAGGGGGCGCGTAGGAAACACCATATATTTT. Protein: CASSGDRGRVGNTIYF.

This clone was observed once. The chain uses TRBV4-3 and TRBJ1-2; D ambiguous. Trimming took off 0 bases at V and 0 bases at J, with 5 bases between the two ends. The CDR3 extends over 14 amino acids. Germline CDR1 and CDR2: LGHNA and YSLEER. DNA for the CDR3: TGCGCCAGCAGCCAAGATGGGGCTAACTATGGCTACACCTTC. Its translation: CASSQDGANYGYTF.

The chain joins TRBV2 to TRBJ2-2; D gene unclear. The CDR3 totals 15 residues. Per germline, CDR1 SNHLY and CDR2 FYNNEI. Trimming stripped 3 bases from V and 4 bases from J, with 12 bases between. The CDR3 nucleotides read TGTGCCAGCAGTGATGACTCCCTGGGCACCGGGGAGCTGTTTTTT. It yields the protein CASSDDSLGTGELFF. Looking up the rest from reference TRBV2 and TRBJ2-2 gives the full variable domain: EPEVTQTPSHQVTQMGQEVILRCVPISNHLYFYWYRQILGQKVEFLVSFYNNEISEKSEIFDDQFSVERPDGSNFTLKIRSTKLEDSAMYFCASSDDSLGTGELFFGEGSRLTVL.

The chain uses TRBV9 and TRBJ2-2, with D possibly TRBD1 on 7 matching bases. Germline V gives CDR1 SGDLS, CDR2 YYNGEE. This CDR3 spans 15 amino acids. V was trimmed by 4 bases and J by 6 bases, leaving 16 bases between them. Here the CDR3 reads CASSRPQGGAGELFF. The CDR3, as DNA: TGTGCCAGCAGCCGTCCGCAGGGGGGCGCCGGGGAGCTGTTTTTT.

The J gene is TRBJ2-7, the V gene TRBV27; 9 nucleotides line up with TRBD2. This CDR3 region has 14 residues. Germline CDR1 and CDR2: MNHEY and SMNVEV (reference sequence). The V gene end was trimmed by 5 bases and the J gene end by 0 bases; junction bases not matched to a gene: 2. Here the CDR3 reads CASSGLAHSYEQYF. Here the CDR3 DNA reads TGTGCCAGCAGTGGACTAGCGCACTCCTACGAGCAGTACTTC.

The chain has TRBV7-2 and TRBJ2-2; D is unresolved. CDR3 size: 12 residues. V lost 5 bases to trimming and J lost 3 bases, with 4 bases between them. Germline CDR1 and CDR2: SGHTA and FQGNSA. CDR3 protein: CASSHYTGELFF. Here the CDR3 DNA reads TGTGCCAGCAGCCACTACACCGGGGAGCTGTTTTTT. The full variable domain, completed using reference TRBV7-2 and TRBJ2-2, is GAGVSQSPSNKVTEKGKDVELRCDPISGHTALYWYRQSLGQGLEFLIYFQGNSAPDKSGLPSDRFSAERTGGSVSTLTIQRTQQEDSAVYLCASSHYTGELFFGEGSRLTVL.

There are a few counts of this clone. In the same sample, other DNA sequences code for this CDR3. The rearrangement links TRBV9 to TRBJ2-1; D remains ambiguous. Germline V gene sequence: CDR1 SGDLS, CDR2 YYNGEE. Trimming cost V 0 bases and J 6 bases, with 7 bases left between them. CDR3 length: 13 amino acids. Written as DNA, the CDR3 is TGTGCCAGCAGCGTAGGGCCTTTCAATGAGCAGTTCTTC. It encodes CASSVGPFNEQFF.

CDR3 region: CASSPLASLRTDTQYF. For the CDR3, the DNA is TGCGCCAGCAGCCCGCTAGCGTCATTACGCACAGATACGCAGTATTTT. The rearrangement links TRBV5-1 to TRBJ2-3; D is perhaps TRBD2 (6 bases). CDR1 is SGHRS, CDR2 YFSETQ, per germline. V gave up 4 bases and J gave up 1 base, with 16 bases separating them. This CDR3 has 16 amino acids.

The genes are TRBV28 and TRBJ1-5; possible D gene TRBD1, 6 bases. The V gene's germline CDR1 is MDHEN and CDR2 SYDVKM. The CDR3 loop spans 11 amino acids. Trimming took 7 bases from V and 7 from J, leaving 8 bases between them. CDR3 amino acids: CASTGTQPQHF. Written as DNA, the CDR3 is TGTGCCAGCACCGGGACACAGCCCCAGCATTTT.

This rearrangement joins TRBV11-2 to TRBJ2-7; tentatively, D is TRBD2 (5 bases). Germline assignment: CDR1 SGHAT and CDR2 FQNNGV. V lost 4 bases, J lost 6 bases, and 16 bases lay in between. CDR3 length: 14 residues. This chain's CDR3 is CASSSARGKLEQYF. CDR3 DNA: TGTGCCAGCAGCTCAGCCCGGGGAAAGCTCGAGCAGTACTTC. Full variable domain (rest looked up from reference TRBV11-2 and TRBJ2-7): EAGVAQSPRYKIIEKRQSVAFWCNPISGHATLYWYQQILGQGPKLLIQFQNNGVVDDSQLPKDRFSAERLKGVDSTLKIQPAKLEDSAVYLCASSSARGKLEQYFGPGTRLTVT.

This clone showed up just once. The chain carries TRBV25-1 and TRBJ1-4; D unclear. Germline CDR1 MGHDK, CDR2 SYGVNS. This CDR3 contains 17 residues. V shed 5 bases and J shed 0 bases, with 16 bases lying between them. The CDR3 loop reads CASSPLQTPATNEKLFF. The CDR3 nucleotides read TGTGCCAGCAGTCCCCTTCAGACCCCTGCAACTAATGAAAAACTGTTTTTT.

The chain carries TRBV5-4 and TRBJ1-4; no firm D call. CDR1 and CDR2 (germline): SGHNT, YYREEE (reference sequence). V was shortened by 4 bases and J by 4 bases, with 11 bases between the two germline ends. This CDR3 comprises 14 residues. CDR3 sequence: CASSPQNGNEKLFF. For the CDR3, the DNA is TGTGCCAGCAGCCCCCAGAATGGTAATGAAAAACTGTTTTTT.

This clone was seen a single time. The V and J genes are TRBV6-1 and TRBJ2-2; no clear D. The V gene lost 5 bases and the J gene lost 5 bases, with 12 bases spanning the gap. Germline V gives CDR1 MNHNS, CDR2 SASEGT. The CDR3 runs to 14 residues. In DNA, the CDR3 is TGTGCCAGCAGTCTATACCCCTCGACCGGGGAGCTGTTTTTT. Translated, it gives CASSLYPSTGELFF.

The gene calls are TRBV6-6 and TRBJ2-2; TRBD1 matches at 8 bases. The V gene's germline CDR1 is MNHNY and CDR2 SVGAGI (reference sequence). The junction had 5 bases not matched to a gene; V was cut back by 2 bases and J by 3 bases. The CDR3 is 16 amino acids. The CDR3 sequence: CASSYETGDHTGELFF. In DNA, the CDR3 is TGTGCCAGCAGTTACGAGACAGGGGACCACACCGGGGAGCTGTTTTTT.

The rearrangement links TRBV4-3 to TRBJ2-1; no reliable D call. Trimming pared 0 bases from V and 7 bases from J, leaving 7 bases between. This CDR3 has 13 amino acids. The V gene's germline CDR1 is LGHNA and CDR2 YSLEER. CDR3 region: CASSQERVNEQFF. The CDR3 bases are TGCGCCAGCAGCCAAGAAAGGGTGAATGAGCAGTTCTTC.

V and J are TRBV5-8 and TRBJ2-7; D uncertain. This CDR3 is built from 12 residues. Trimming stripped 6 bases from V and 6 bases from J, with 13 bases between. Germline CDR1 SGHTS, CDR2 YDEGEE. This CDR3 reads CASTRVSAEQYF. As DNA, the CDR3 is TGTGCCAGCACCCGAGTATCAGCCGAGCAGTACTTC.

The V gene is TRBV18, the J gene TRBJ2-7; TRBD2 agrees at 11 bases. V lost 3 bases and J lost 5; bases outside the gene matches: 6. This CDR3 has 15 residues. The germline V gene encodes CDR1 KGHSH and CDR2 LQKENI. CDR3 bases: TGTGCCAGCTCACCCCCACTAGCGGGAGTAAACGAGCAGTACTTC. As protein: CASSPPLAGVNEQYF.

The chain links TRBV5-1 to TRBJ2-3; 7 nucleotides agree with TRBD2. Looked up from germline, CDR1 is SGHRS and CDR2 is YFSETQ. The V segment lost 0 bases and the J segment 5 bases; nucleotides outside the gene matches: 3. This CDR3 is 14 amino acids long. The CDR3, as DNA: TGCGCCAGCAGCTTGGCGCGCGGGGGAGATACGCAGTATTTT. It encodes CASSLARGGDTQYF.

The chain recombines TRBV19 with TRBJ1-5; D is perhaps TRBD1 (5 bases). This CDR3 contains 18 residues. V lost 3 bases and J 4 bases, leaving 22 bases between the germline ends. Looked up from germline, CDR1 is LNHDA and CDR2 is SQIVND (reference sequence). The CDR3 region has the DNA TGTGCCAGTAGTATTTCTTCCTGGGCAGGGAAGTTAAATCAGCCCCAGCATTTT. Translating it yields CASSISSWAGKLNQPQHF.

This chain uses TRBV9 with TRBJ1-5, with 11 bases fitting TRBD1. The V gene end was trimmed by 4 bases and the J gene end by 7 bases; junction bases not matched to a gene: 7. Germline CDR1 and CDR2: SGDLS and YYNGEE. This CDR3 has 15 amino acids. This CDR3 reads CASSTGQGASQPQHF. In DNA form, the CDR3 reads TGTGCCAGCAGCACAGGACAGGGGGCTTCACAGCCCCAGCATTTT.

The genes are TRBV6-5 and TRBJ2-6, with a tentative D call TRBD2 (6 bases). Per germline, CDR1 MNHEY and CDR2 SVGAGI. CDR3 length equals 14 residues. V was cut by 0 bases and J by 8 bases, with 8 bases left in between. CDR3: CASSYSGRPNVLTF. The CDR3 DNA follows: TGTGCCAGCAGTTACTCGGGGAGGCCCAACGTCCTGACTTTC.

DNA of the CDR3: TGTGCCAGCACCGTCCTGCCGGGACTAGGGGGCACAGATACGCAGTATTTT. Its protein is CASTVLPGLGGTDTQYF. This chain uses TRBV7-8 with TRBJ2-3, with 8 bases that match TRBD2. Germline CDR1 SGHVS, CDR2 FQNEAQ. Losses at the gene ends were 7 bases for V and 1 base for J; bases not matched to a gene: 13. The CDR3 length is 17 residues.

The table lists this clone with a count of one. The CDR3 is CASSILLNTEAFF. The CDR3 DNA reads as TGTGCCAGTAGTATTTTACTGAACACTGAAGCTTTCTTT. V gene TRBV19 combines with J gene TRBJ1-1; D is unresolved. The CDR3 totals 13 residues. In germline, CDR1 is LNHDA, CDR2 SQIVND (reference sequence). Trimming took off 3 bases at V and 0 bases at J, with 5 bases between the two ends.

The V and J genes are TRBV28 and TRBJ2-1, with D possibly being TRBD1 or TRBD2 (5 bases each). Trimming took 6 bases from V and 5 from J, leaving 17 bases between them. The CDR3 sequence is 15 residues long. Germline CDR1 is MDHEN and CDR2 is SYDVKM. The CDR3 DNA follows: TGTGCCAGCAGCTGGGGGAGAAATTGGGACAATGAGCAGTTCTTC. Its protein is CASSWGRNWDNEQFF. Full variable domain (outside the CDR3, taken from reference TRBV28 and TRBJ2-1): DVKVTQSSRYLVKRTGEKVFLECVQDMDHENMFWYRQDPGLGLRLIYFSYDVKMKEKGDIPEGYSVSREKKERFSLILESASTNQTSMYLCASSWGRNWDNEQFFGPGTRLTVL.

The rearrangement uses TRBV30 and TRBJ1-6, with a tentative D call TRBD1 (5 bases). Germline CDR1 is GTSNPN and CDR2 is SVGIG (reference sequence). This CDR3 contains 13 residues. The V gene lost 5 bases and the J gene lost 6 bases, with 11 bases spanning the gap. CDR3 protein: CAWAPQGNSPLHF. The CDR3 DNA follows: TGTGCCTGGGCCCCCCAGGGTAATTCACCCCTCCACTTT. Full variable domain (missing parts from reference TRBV30 and TRBJ1-6): SQTIHQWPATLVQPVGSPLSLECTVEGTSNPNLYWYRQAAGRGLQLLFYSVGIGQISSEVPQNLSASRPQDRQFILSSKKLLLSDSGFYLCAWAPQGNSPLHFGNGTRLTVT.

The gene calls are TRBV19 and TRBJ2-1; 7 positions agree with TRBD2. The germline V gene encodes CDR1 LNHDA and CDR2 SQIVND (reference sequence). The CDR3 has 15 residues. The trim removed 3 bases at V and 2 bases at J, leaving 4 bases unmatched. This chain's CDR3 is CASSIERGPYNEQFF. CDR3 DNA: TGTGCCAGTAGTATCGAGCGGGGACCCTACAATGAGCAGTTCTTC.